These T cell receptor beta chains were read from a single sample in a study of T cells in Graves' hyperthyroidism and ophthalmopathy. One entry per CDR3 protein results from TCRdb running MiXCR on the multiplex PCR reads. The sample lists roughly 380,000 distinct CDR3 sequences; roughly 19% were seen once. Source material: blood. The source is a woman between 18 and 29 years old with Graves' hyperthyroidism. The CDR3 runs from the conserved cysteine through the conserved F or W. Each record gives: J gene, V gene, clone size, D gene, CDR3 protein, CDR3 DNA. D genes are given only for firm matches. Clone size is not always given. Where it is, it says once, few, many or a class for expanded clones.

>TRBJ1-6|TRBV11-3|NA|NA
CASSLRGDSPLHF
TGTGCCAGCAGCTTACGAGGGGATTCACCCCTCCACTTT
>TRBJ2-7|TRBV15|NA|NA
CATSRFRGEQYF
TGTGCCACCAGCAGGTTCCGGGGCGAGCAGTACTTC
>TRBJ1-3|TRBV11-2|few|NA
CASSHGGLTGNTIYF
TGTGCCAGCAGTCATGGGGGACTCACCGGAAACACCATATATTTT
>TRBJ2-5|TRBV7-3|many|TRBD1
CASSPTGTGGIETQYF
TGTGCCAGCAGCCCCACCGGGACAGGGGGCATAGAGACCCAGTACTTC
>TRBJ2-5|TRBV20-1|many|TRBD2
CSAYPSGQETQYF
TGCAGTGCCTATCCTAGCGGCCAAGAGACCCAGTACTTC
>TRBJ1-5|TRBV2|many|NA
CASIPVQDQPQHF
TGTGCCAGCATCCCTGTACAGGATCAGCCCCAGCATTTT
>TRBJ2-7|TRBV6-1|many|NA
CASMAQGNYEQYF
TGTGCCAGCATGGCACAGGGAAACTACGAGCAGTACTTC
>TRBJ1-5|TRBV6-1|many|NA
CASNNKTQANQPQHF
TGTGCCAGCAATAATAAGACGCAGGCAAATCAGCCCCAGCATTTT
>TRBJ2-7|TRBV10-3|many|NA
CAINPGQRRYEQYF
TGTGCCATCAACCCCGGACAGAGACGATACGAGCAGTACTTC
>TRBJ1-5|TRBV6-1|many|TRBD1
CATTGQGAGRPQHF
TGTGCCACCACCGGACAGGGGGCTGGGAGGCCCCAGCATTTT
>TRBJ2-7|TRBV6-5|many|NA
CASSYSPDEQYF
TGTGCCAGCAGTTACTCCCCCGACGAGCAGTACTTC
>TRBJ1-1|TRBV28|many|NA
CASSLRWQAFF
TGTGCCAGCAGTTTACGCTGGCAAGCTTTCTTT
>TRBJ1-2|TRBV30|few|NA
CTWMPGISNYGYTF
TGTACCTGGATGCCAGGGATCTCCAACTATGGCTACACCTTC
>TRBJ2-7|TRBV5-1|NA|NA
CASSLEAGGRYEQYF
TGCGCCAGCAGCTTGGAGGCAGGAGGGCGCTACGAGCAGTACTTC
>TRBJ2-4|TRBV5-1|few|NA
CASRQGLAKNIQYF
TGCGCCAGCCGACAGGGACTAGCCAAAAACATTCAGTACTTC
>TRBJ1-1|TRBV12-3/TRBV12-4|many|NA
CASSFQGSTEAFF
TGTGCCAGCAGTTTCCAGGGTTCCACTGAAGCTTTCTTT
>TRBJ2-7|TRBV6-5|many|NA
CASSYSWDFNSYEQYF
TGTGCCAGCAGTTACTCATGGGACTTCAACTCCTACGAGCAGTACTTC
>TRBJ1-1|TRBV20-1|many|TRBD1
CSASDRGDTEAFF
TGCAGTGCTAGCGACAGGGGCGACACTGAAGCTTTCTTT
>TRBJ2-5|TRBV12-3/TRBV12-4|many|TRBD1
CASSLEGQGARKFGETQYF
TGTGCCAGCAGTTTAGAGGGACAGGGGGCGAGAAAGTTTGGGGAGACCCAGTACTTC
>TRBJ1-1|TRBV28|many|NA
CASSLWDTRDTEAFF
TGTGCCAGCAGTCTCTGGGACACAAGGGACACTGAAGCTTTCTTT
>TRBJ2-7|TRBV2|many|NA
CASSDQTGEQYF
TGTGCCAGCAGTGATCAGACCGGGGAGCAGTACTTC
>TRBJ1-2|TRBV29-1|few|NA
CSVERYTF
TGCAGCGTTGAACGGTACACCTTC
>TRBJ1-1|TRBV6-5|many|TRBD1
CASLQGADTEAFF
TGTGCCAGTCTACAGGGGGCGGACACTGAAGCTTTCTTT
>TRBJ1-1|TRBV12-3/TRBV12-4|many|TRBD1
CASSLDRGSTEAFF
TGTGCCAGCAGTTTGGACAGGGGTAGCACTGAAGCTTTCTTT
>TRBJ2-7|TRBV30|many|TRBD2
CAWSEAGGPYEQYF
TGTGCCTGGAGCGAGGCGGGGGGCCCCTACGAGCAGTACTTC
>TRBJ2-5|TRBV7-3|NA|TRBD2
CASSFRSGGVETQYF
TGTGCCAGCAGCTTTCGAAGCGGGGGGGTGGAGACCCAGTACTTC
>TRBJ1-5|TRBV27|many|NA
CASSFQGPPQPQHF
TGTGCCAGCAGTTTCCAGGGACCCCCTCAGCCCCAGCATTTT
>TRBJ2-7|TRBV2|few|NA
CASSPLGVPYEQYF
TGTGCCAGCAGTCCTTTAGGGGTCCCCTACGAGCAGTACTTC
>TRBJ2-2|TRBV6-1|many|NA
CASTISVAGSGELFF
TGTGCCAGCACTATCTCAGTCGCAGGCTCCGGGGAGCTGTTTTTT
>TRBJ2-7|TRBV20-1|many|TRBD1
CSADPGQDSREQYF
TGCAGTGCCGATCCGGGACAGGATTCCAGAGAGCAGTACTTC
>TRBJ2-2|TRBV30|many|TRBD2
CAWSGLAGGPGELFF
TGTGCCTGGAGTGGACTAGCGGGGGGGCCCGGGGAGCTGTTTTTT
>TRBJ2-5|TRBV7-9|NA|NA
CASSPRATQETQYF
TGTGCCAGCAGCCCAAGGGCCACCCAAGAGACCCAGTACTTC
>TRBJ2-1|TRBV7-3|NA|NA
CASSLDSSYNEQFF
TGTGCCAGCAGTCTAGACAGCTCCTACAATGAGCAGTTCTTC